The 10 T cell receptor beta chains reported below all come from one sample, sequenced in a study of shared clonotypes between healthy human individuals. Assay used: immunoSEQ multiplex PCR; TCRdb lists only in-frame clones, some missing. This table holds 980,000 or so clones, about three quarters found once. Sequencing was carried out using memory CD4+ T cells sorted from blood. Subset described: CD45RA-negative fraction. Receptor source: a man aged 18 to 30 in good health.

The J gene is TRBJ2-7, the V gene TRBV5-1, with 7 bases that match TRBD1. The V gene's germline CDR1 is SGHRS and CDR2 YFSETQ. The junction had 10 bases not matched to a gene; V was cut back by 2 bases and J by 2 bases. The CDR3 runs 16 residues. Written as DNA, the CDR3 is TGCGCCAGCAGCTTCCCCGAGACAGGGCGTACCTACGAGCAGTACTTC. The encoded protein is CASSFPETGRTYEQYF.

This chain connects TRBV5-5 to TRBJ1-2; TRBD1 might be the D (5 bases). There are 15 residues in the CDR3. The V and J ends lost 3 bases and 4 bases respectively, with 16 bases between them. The germline CDR1 and CDR2 sequences are SGHKS and YYEKEE (reference sequence). The CDR3 DNA reads TGTGCCAGCAGCTCCCCAGCGGTGGGACTCTATGGCTACACCTTC. Its protein product is CASSSPAVGLYGYTF.

Regarding this clone: The sample contains more than one DNA sequence encoding this CDR3. The chain joins TRBV6-5 to TRBJ2-2, with D unresolved. Trimming shortened V by 0 bases and J by 6 bases, and 2 bases separated the two germline ends. Germline CDR1 and CDR2: MNHEY and SVGAGI. The CDR3 spans 12 residues. The CDR3 region is CASSYSAGELFF. CDR3 bases: TGTGCCAGCAGTTACTCGGCCGGGGAGCTGTTTTTT.

The CDR3 DNA reads as TGTGCCAGCTCACCCGTTATCAGTTCTCAAGAGACCCAGTACTTC. It yields the protein CASSPVISSQETQYF. The chain links TRBV18 to TRBJ2-5; D remains unclear. This CDR3 contains 15 residues. Trimming cost V 3 bases and J 2 bases, with 13 bases left between them. Germline V lookup: CDR1 KGHSH, CDR2 LQKENI.

This clone appeared a single time. The V gene is TRBV6-1, the J gene TRBJ1-5, with D possibly TRBD1 on 6 matching bases. Trimming left V 1 base short and J 4 bases short, with 11 bases between. Germline V gene sequence: CDR1 MNHNS, CDR2 SASEGT. CDR3 length equals 15 residues. CDR3 sequence: CASSEVGTFNQPQHF. In DNA, the CDR3 is TGTGCCAGCAGTGAAGTAGGGACATTTAATCAGCCCCAGCATTTT.

The chain combines TRBV6-5 with TRBJ2-3; tentative D call: TRBD2 (5 bases). The ends were cut back, 8 bases at V and 13 bases at J, with 22 bases in the middle. The CDR3 length is 13 residues. Germline V gene sequence: CDR1 MNHEY, CDR2 SVGAGI. CDR3: CASRVGGSPREYF. The CDR3 bases are TGTGCCAGCCGAGTAGGTGGCTCACCGAGGGAGTATTTT.

Concerning this clone itself: Additional DNA sequences in this sample encode the identical CDR3. The chain joins TRBV9 to TRBJ2-2; D ambiguous. The CDR3 is 14 amino acids. Germline CDR1 SGDLS, CDR2 YYNGEE. Trimming pared 0 bases from V and 0 bases from J, leaving 3 bases between. The CDR3, as DNA: TGTGCCAGCAGCGTAGGGACGAACACCGGGGAGCTGTTTTTT. Translation: CASSVGTNTGELFF. Full variable domain (missing parts from reference TRBV9 and TRBJ2-2): DSGVTQTPKHLITATGQRVTLRCSPRSGDLSVYWYQQSLDQGLQFLIQYYNGEERAKGNILERFSAQQFPDLHSELNLSSLELGDSALYFCASSVGTNTGELFFGEGSRLTVL.

The chain couples TRBV5-1 to TRBJ2-5; 9 bases fit TRBD1. This CDR3 has 16 amino acids. Germline CDR1 reads SGHRS; CDR2 reads YFSETQ. V was clipped by 5 bases and J by 2 bases; unmatched bases: 10. As DNA, the CDR3 is TGCGCCAGCAGACAGGGGGCGCTGAGCGGACAAGAGACCCAGTACTTC. Translation gives CASRQGALSGQETQYF.

The rearrangement uses TRBV4-1 and TRBJ2-1, with 12 bases fitting TRBD2. This CDR3 contains 19 residues. The V and J ends lost 6 bases and 4 bases, in that order; junction bases with no gene match: 16. Germline CDR1 is MGHRA and CDR2 is YSYEKL. The CDR3 DNA is TGCGCCAGCAGGACAACATGGACTAGCGGGGCGGGACTTTACAATGAGCAGTTCTTC. Its protein is CASRTTWTSGAGLYNEQFF.

This clone was detected many times. The chain recombines TRBV6-4 with TRBJ2-3; TRBD1 agrees at 7 bases. V was clipped by 4 bases and J by 2 bases; unmatched bases: 6. The CDR3 totals 15 residues. Germline V gene data show CDR1 as MRHNA and CDR2 as SNTAGT. The CDR3 loop reads CASSVTGVVTDTQYF. The CDR3 DNA is TGTGCCAGCAGTGTCACAGGGGTGGTCACAGATACGCAGTATTTT.